The 20 T cell receptor beta chains given below trace back to one sample, sequenced in a study of cytomegalovirus exposure and HLA in healthy donors. The PCR contained 60 Vbeta and 13 Jbeta primers. Profiled with immunoSEQ multiplex PCR; TCRdb holds only in-frame clones, not every one. The sample has over 150,000 clones, approximately 80% seen once; the top ten hold around 3%. Input material: PBMCs. These receptor sequences come from a woman aged 40-49 years in good health and CMV-seropositive.

This chain connects TRBV5-1 to TRBJ2-1; 10 bases match TRBD2. Per germline, CDR1 SGHRS and CDR2 YFSETQ. The V and J ends lost 4 bases and 5 bases, in that order; junction bases with no gene match: 6. The CDR3 consists of 15 residues. The CDR3 spells CASSLRTSGDNEQFF. As DNA, the CDR3 is TGCGCCAGCAGCCTCAGGACTAGCGGTGACAATGAGCAGTTCTTC.

V is TRBV19 and J is TRBJ2-3, with a possible D match to TRBD2 (7 bases). Germline lookup yields CDR1 LNHDA and CDR2 SQIVND (reference sequence). V gave up 7 bases and J gave up 4 bases, with 15 bases separating them. The CDR3 has 14 amino acids. The CDR3 DNA sequence: TGTGCCAGTAAGGGGGAGGGCCGGTCAGATACGCAGTATTTT. This gives the protein CASKGEGRSDTQYF.

This rearrangement joins TRBV30 to TRBJ2-1, with 9 bases that match TRBD2. Unmatched junction bases numbered 10, after V lost 4 bases and J lost 0 bases. Germline V gene lookup returns CDR1 GTSNPN and CDR2 SVGIG (reference sequence). The CDR3 contains 17 residues. The CDR3 loop is CAWKGGRAISSYNEQFF. CDR3 nucleotide sequence: TGTGCCTGGAAGGGCGGGAGGGCGATTAGCTCCTACAATGAGCAGTTCTTC.

The V call is TRBV18, the J call TRBJ2-6, with TRBD1 as a possible D gene (6 bases). The CDR3 runs to 17 residues. Germline V lookup: CDR1 KGHSH, CDR2 LQKENI. The V end lost 5 bases, the J end lost 0 bases, and 14 bases lay between the germline ends. The CDR3: CASSFGQPSSGANVLTF. Here the CDR3 DNA reads TGTGCCAGCTCATTCGGACAGCCAAGCTCTGGGGCCAACGTCCTGACTTTC.

The CDR3 loop reads CASSDAGGSNQPQHF. The DNA for the CDR3 is TGTGCCAGCAGTGACGCGGGGGGAAGCAATCAGCCCCAGCATTTT. The chain joins TRBV6-4 to TRBJ1-5; D is perhaps TRBD1 (5 bases). V was cut by 2 bases and J by 1 base, with 9 bases left in between. CDR1 is MRHNA and CDR2 is SNTAGT in the germline V gene. This CDR3 comprises 15 residues.

The J gene is TRBJ1-4, the V gene TRBV28, with D hard to call. In germline, CDR1 is MDHEN, CDR2 SYDVKM. V was cut by 6 bases and J by 8 bases, with 19 bases left in between. The CDR3 is 15 amino acids. DNA for the CDR3: TGTGCCAGCAGCCCCCCCGAGGGTTATGAAGAAAAACTGTTTTTT. Amino acids: CASSPPEGYEEKLFF.

V usage is TRBV7-6 and J usage is TRBJ2-3; 12 bases line up with TRBD2. CDR3 size: 15 residues. Germline values: CDR1 SGHVS, CDR2 FNYEAQ. Germline trimming cut 2 bases from V and 4 bases from J; bases unmatched to any gene: 1. CDR3 coding DNA: TGTGCCAGCAGCTTAAGACTAGCGGGAGCAGATACGCAGTATTTT. Its protein is CASSLRLAGADTQYF.

V and J are TRBV5-5 and TRBJ2-7; maybe TRBD2 (5 bases). CDR3 length: 14 amino acids. Germline V gene sequence: CDR1 SGHKS, CDR2 YYEKEE (reference sequence). V was pared by 0 bases and J by 2 bases, with 9 bases between. DNA for the CDR3: TGTGCCAGCAGCTTGGCCTTCGGGGCCTACGAGCAGTACTTC. Its translation: CASSLAFGAYEQYF.

This clone has just one count. V usage is TRBV19 and J usage is TRBJ1-1; TRBD1 is a possible D gene (6 bases). Germline V CDR1 and CDR2: LNHDA, SQIVND (reference sequence). V lost 5 bases, J lost 3 bases, and 13 bases lay in between. The CDR3 is made up of 14 amino acids. The CDR3 spells CASSSQGRDTEAFF. The CDR3 DNA follows: TGTGCCAGTAGTTCACAGGGTCGGGACACTGAAGCTTTCTTT.

The chain is built from TRBV27 and TRBJ1-1, with D tentatively TRBD1 (6 bases). CDR1 MNHEY and CDR2 SMNVEV come from the germline V gene (reference sequence). V was clipped by 5 bases and J by 5 bases, with 12 bases between them. The CDR3 is made up of 13 amino acids. CDR3 DNA: TGTGCCAGCAGTCAATACAGGGTAACTGAAGCTTTCTTT. Translating it yields CASSQYRVTEAFF.

In its sample, this clone was seen a few times. The chain combines TRBV6-5 with TRBJ2-1; TRBD2 aligns across 11 bases. The ends lost 6 bases at V and 1 base at J; junction bases unmatched: 2. Germline values: CDR1 MNHEY, CDR2 SVGAGI. This CDR3 has 15 residues. CDR3 nucleotide sequence: TGTGCCAGCAGCAGGACTAGCGGGTCCTACAATGAGCAGTTCTTC. Protein sequence: CASSRTSGSYNEQFF.

This clone was picked up a small number of times. This chain's CDR3 is CASSQEARSIYEQYF. The CDR3 coding sequence is TGCGCCAGCAGCCAAGAAGCCAGGTCTATCTACGAGCAGTACTTC. The chain couples TRBV4-3 to TRBJ2-5; no reliable D call. The J call may not be correct, given that the DNA end is closer to TRBJ2-7. Germline assignment: CDR1 LGHNA and CDR2 YSLEER. The CDR3 consists of 15 residues.

The chain is built from TRBV6-1 and TRBJ1-3; 8 nucleotides align to TRBD1. CDR3 length: 15 amino acids. Germline V gene sequence: CDR1 MNHNS, CDR2 SASEGT. The junction had 3 bases not matched to a gene; V was cut back by 3 bases and J by 2 bases. The CDR3 protein is CASSETGATGNTIYF. Written as DNA, the CDR3 is TGTGCCAGCAGTGAGACAGGGGCAACTGGAAACACCATATATTTT.

This sequence joins TRBV5-4 and TRBJ1-2, with 8 bases that match TRBD1. Trimming removed 4 bases from V and 1 base from J; junction bases left unmatched: 9. Germline values: CDR1 SGHNT, CDR2 YYREEE (reference sequence). CDR3 length: 16 residues. The CDR3 bases are TGTGCCAGCAGCCCGGGACAGGCCAAAGATAACTATGGCTACACCTTC. It is translated as CASSPGQAKDNYGYTF.

This clone appeared a single time. The V call is TRBV15, the J call TRBJ2-7, with D tentatively TRBD2 (6 bases). The V gene lost 0 bases and the J gene lost 2 bases, with 11 bases spanning the gap. Germline V lookup: CDR1 LNHNV, CDR2 YYDKDF (reference sequence). This CDR3 region has 15 residues. In nucleotides, the CDR3 is TGTGCCACCAGCAGAGATCTCGGCGGGACCTACGAGCAGTACTTC. Translation: CATSRDLGGTYEQYF.

The V gene is TRBV9, the J gene TRBJ2-7, with a possible D match to TRBD2 (6 bases). Germline CDR1 reads SGDLS; CDR2 reads YYNGEE. With 4 bases removed from V and 7 bases from J, the gap between germline ends came to 21 bases. The CDR3 spans 15 residues. DNA for the CDR3: TGTGCCAGCAGCCCCCGGGACTCTCCCTGGGTAGAGCAGTACTTC. Its translation is CASSPRDSPWVEQYF.

DNA of the CDR3: TGTGCCTGGAGCCTAGACAGGGGAGTCTACGAGCAGTACTTC. This gives the protein CAWSLDRGVYEQYF. The chain has TRBV30 and TRBJ2-7, with 8 bases identical to TRBD1. The length of the CDR3 is 14 residues. Germline V gene sequence: CDR1 GTSNPN, CDR2 SVGIG (reference sequence). J gave up 3 bases and V 3 bases, and 7 bases lay outside the gene matches.

The chain uses TRBV5-1 and TRBJ1-6, with 11 bases fitting TRBD1. Trimming cost V 1 base and J 9 bases; bases outside gene matches: 3. This CDR3 comprises 15 residues. The germline gives CDR1 SGHRS, CDR2 YFSETQ. The CDR3 sequence: CASSLNGQGASPLHF. DNA for the CDR3: TGCGCCAGCAGCTTGAATGGACAGGGGGCTTCACCCCTCCACTTT.

V gene TRBV5-4 combines with J gene TRBJ1-4, with D maybe TRBD1 (5 bases). CDR1 is SGHNT and CDR2 is YYREEE in the germline V gene (reference sequence). The CDR3 covers 17 residues. The V end was cut by 0 bases, the J end by 2 bases, with 14 bases between. The CDR3: CASSLAGQRGTNEKLFF. CDR3 in DNA: TGTGCCAGCAGCTTGGCGGGCCAGCGGGGGACTAATGAAAAACTGTTTTTT.

This chain joins TRBV5-1 and TRBJ2-1, with D possibly matching TRBD1 (6 bases). V lost 0 bases and J 6 bases, leaving 13 bases between the germline ends. Germline V lookup: CDR1 SGHRS, CDR2 YFSETQ. The CDR3 covers 15 residues. The CDR3: CASSLDGQGFNEQFF. CDR3 bases: TGCGCCAGCAGCTTGGACGGGCAGGGGTTCAATGAGCAGTTCTTC. The full variable domain, rest sourced from reference TRBV5-1 and TRBJ2-1, is KAGVTQTPRYLIKTRGQQVTLSCSPISGHRSVSWYQQTPGQGLQFLFEYFSETQRNKGNFPGRFSGRQFSNSRSEMNVSTLELGDSALYLCASSLDGQGFNEQFFGPGTRLTVL.